One sample yielded the 9 T cell receptor beta chains listed below, sequenced in a study of CD8 T cells in Susac syndrome. The RNA, about 0.45 to 1 ug, was put through reverse transcription using random hexamers. TCRdb reprocessed the immunoSEQ multiplex PCR reads with MiXCR, giving one entry per CDR3 protein. The repertoire holds about 130,000 distinct CDR3 sequences, around 90% seen once, with 0.24% in the top ten. Sequenced material: CD8+ T cells from PBMCs. All receptors derive from a human donor with multiple sclerosis.

The chain has TRBV24-1 and TRBJ2-1, with D tentatively TRBD1 (5 bases). Trimming stripped 0 bases from V and 5 bases from J, with 10 bases between. The CDR3 length is 15 residues. Germline V gives CDR1 KGHDR, CDR2 SFDVKD. CDR3 DNA: TGTGCCACCAGTGATTTGTGGGGCGCCGACAATGAGCAGTTCTTC. This gives the protein CATSDLWGADNEQFF.

The chain carries TRBV16 and TRBJ2-3; perhaps TRBD1 as D (5 bases). CDR1 is KGHSY and CDR2 is FQNENV in the germline V gene. The CDR3 totals 16 residues. V shed 0 bases and J shed 2 bases, with 12 bases lying between them. CDR3 region: CASSQSPLGVTDTQYF. CDR3 DNA sequence: TGTGCCAGCAGCCAATCGCCCTTAGGGGTCACAGATACGCAGTATTTT.

The V and J genes are TRBV7-2 and TRBJ2-7, with D possibly matching TRBD1 (6 bases). CDR1 and CDR2 from the germline V gene are SGHTA and FQGNSA. This CDR3 spans 15 amino acids. Trimming removed 0 bases at V and 2 bases at J, with 11 bases between. In nucleotides, the CDR3 is TGTGCCAGCAGCTTAGCTGTGGGGGCCGCCTACGAGCAGTACTTC. As protein: CASSLAVGAAYEQYF.

This clonotype was observed a single time. The V and J genes are TRBV4-3 and TRBJ2-1; D remains unclear. In germline, CDR1 is LGHNA, CDR2 YSLEER. Trimming pared 0 bases from V and 7 bases from J, leaving 10 bases between. CDR3 length: 14 residues. CDR3: CASSQDRVWNEQFF. As DNA, the CDR3 is TGCGCCAGCAGCCAAGATCGAGTGTGGAATGAGCAGTTCTTC.

This chain joins TRBV4-1 and TRBJ2-7; possible D gene TRBD2, 6 bases. Germline V gene sequence: CDR1 MGHRA, CDR2 YSYEKL. The V gene lost 0 bases and the J gene lost 6 bases, with 18 bases spanning the gap. The CDR3 covers 16 residues. In nucleotides, the CDR3 is TGCGCCAGCAGCCAAGATCAAGGGTCGGGACTGTCCGAGCAGTACTTC. This codes for CASSQDQGSGLSEQYF.

The gene calls are TRBV5-6 and TRBJ2-2; 11 bases are shared with TRBD2. Germline V gene sequence: CDR1 SGHDT, CDR2 YYEEEE. There are 15 residues in the CDR3. Trimming took 1 base from V and 6 from J; bases not matched to a gene: 2. CDR3 DNA sequence: TGTGCCAGCAGCTTGACTAGCGGGAGCCCCGGGGAGCTGTTTTTT. It encodes CASSLTSGSPGELFF.

The chain uses TRBV7-9 and TRBJ2-1, with a possible D match to TRBD2 (5 bases). This CDR3 comprises 15 residues. Germline values: CDR1 SEHNR, CDR2 FQNEAQ (reference sequence). V gave up 3 bases and J gave up 7 bases, with 16 bases separating them. The CDR3 DNA reads as TGTGCCAGCAGCTTTTTGGGTGGGAGTAGAAATGAGCAGTTCTTC. Its protein product is CASSFLGGSRNEQFF.

The CDR3 sequence is CASKQPVGLAGTGELFF. Here the CDR3 DNA reads TGTGCCAGCAAACAGCCCGTAGGACTAGCGGGTACCGGGGAGCTGTTTTTT. The V gene is TRBV6-1, the J gene TRBJ2-2; 11 bases map to TRBD2. The germline gives CDR1 MNHNS, CDR2 SASEGT. The CDR3 totals 17 residues. J was trimmed by 5 bases and V by 7 bases; bases with no gene match: 12.

This sequence joins TRBV30 and TRBJ2-1; a weak D match, TRBD1 (5 bases). V was clipped by 1 base and J by 0 bases, with 13 bases between them. Germline values: CDR1 GTSNPN, CDR2 SVGIG (reference sequence). The CDR3 runs 16 residues. CDR3 protein: CAWSGSAGYSYNEQFF. Here the CDR3 DNA reads TGTGCCTGGAGTGGAAGTGCAGGGTACTCCTACAATGAGCAGTTCTTC.